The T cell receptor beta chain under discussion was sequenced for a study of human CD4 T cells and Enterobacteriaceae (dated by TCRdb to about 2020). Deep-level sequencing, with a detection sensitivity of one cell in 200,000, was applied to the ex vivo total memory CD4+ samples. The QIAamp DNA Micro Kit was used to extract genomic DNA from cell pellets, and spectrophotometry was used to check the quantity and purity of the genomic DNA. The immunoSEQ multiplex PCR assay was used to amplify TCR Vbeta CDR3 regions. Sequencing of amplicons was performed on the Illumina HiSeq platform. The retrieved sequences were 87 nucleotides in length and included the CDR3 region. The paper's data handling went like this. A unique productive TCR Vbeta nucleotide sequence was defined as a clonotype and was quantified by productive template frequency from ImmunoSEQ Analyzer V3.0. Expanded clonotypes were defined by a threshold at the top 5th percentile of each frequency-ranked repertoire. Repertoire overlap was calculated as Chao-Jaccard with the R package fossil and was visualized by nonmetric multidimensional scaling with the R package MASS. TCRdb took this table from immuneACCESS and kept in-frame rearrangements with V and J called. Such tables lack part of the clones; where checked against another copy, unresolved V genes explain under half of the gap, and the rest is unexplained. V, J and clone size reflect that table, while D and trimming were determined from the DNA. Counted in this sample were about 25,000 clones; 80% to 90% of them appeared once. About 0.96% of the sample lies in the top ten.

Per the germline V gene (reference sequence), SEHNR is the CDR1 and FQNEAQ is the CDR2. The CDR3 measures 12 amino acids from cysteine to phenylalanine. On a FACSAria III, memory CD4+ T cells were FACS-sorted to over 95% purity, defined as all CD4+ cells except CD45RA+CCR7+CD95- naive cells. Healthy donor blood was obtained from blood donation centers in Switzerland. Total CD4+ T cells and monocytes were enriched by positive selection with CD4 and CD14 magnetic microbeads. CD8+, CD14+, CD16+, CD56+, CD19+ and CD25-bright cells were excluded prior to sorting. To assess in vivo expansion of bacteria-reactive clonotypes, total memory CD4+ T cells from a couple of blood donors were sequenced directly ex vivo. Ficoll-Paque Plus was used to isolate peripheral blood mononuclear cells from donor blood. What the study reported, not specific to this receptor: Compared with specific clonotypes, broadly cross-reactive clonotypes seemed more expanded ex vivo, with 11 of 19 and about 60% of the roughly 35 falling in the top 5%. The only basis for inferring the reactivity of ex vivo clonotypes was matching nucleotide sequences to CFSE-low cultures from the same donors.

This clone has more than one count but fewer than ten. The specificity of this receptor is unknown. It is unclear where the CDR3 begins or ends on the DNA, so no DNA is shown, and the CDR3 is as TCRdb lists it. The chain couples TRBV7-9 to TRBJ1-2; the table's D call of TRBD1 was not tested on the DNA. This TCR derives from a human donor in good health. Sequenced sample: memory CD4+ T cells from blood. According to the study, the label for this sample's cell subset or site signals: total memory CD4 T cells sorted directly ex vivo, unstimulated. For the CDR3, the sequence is CASSFGQGINTF.